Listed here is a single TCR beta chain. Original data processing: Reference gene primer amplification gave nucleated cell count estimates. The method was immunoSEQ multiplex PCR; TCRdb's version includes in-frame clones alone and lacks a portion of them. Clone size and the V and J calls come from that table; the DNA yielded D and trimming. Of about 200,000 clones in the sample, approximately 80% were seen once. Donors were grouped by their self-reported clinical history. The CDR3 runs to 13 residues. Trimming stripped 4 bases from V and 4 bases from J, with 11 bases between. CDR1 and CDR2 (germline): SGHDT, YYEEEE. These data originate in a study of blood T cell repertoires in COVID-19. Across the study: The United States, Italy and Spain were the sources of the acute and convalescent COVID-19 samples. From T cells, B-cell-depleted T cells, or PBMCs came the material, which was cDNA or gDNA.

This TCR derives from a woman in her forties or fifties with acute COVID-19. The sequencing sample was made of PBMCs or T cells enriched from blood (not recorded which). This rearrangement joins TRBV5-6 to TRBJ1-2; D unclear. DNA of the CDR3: TGTGCCAGCAGCATTACGGTGCCCTATGGCTACACCTTC. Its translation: CASSITVPYGYTF.